The clone carrying this TCR beta chain was detected once. The sample comes from a study of OX40 agonist ivuxolimab in advanced cancers. The germline gives CDR1 MDHEN, CDR2 SYDVKM. The trim removed 8 bases at V and 1 base at J, leaving 1 base unmatched. This CDR3 contains 12 residues. TCRdb's copy holds only in-frame clones and misses some; the assay was immunoSEQ multiplex PCR. The repertoire includes roughly 61,000 clones, more than 70% of them detected once, and 0.4% to 0.55% sits in the top ten. Specimen: CD4+ or CD8+ T cells sorted from blood, collected in a trial of the OX40 agonist ivuxolimab. The V call is TRBV28, the J call TRBJ1-2; 7 bases agree with TRBD1. The sequence was obtained from an adult with an advanced solid tumor such as melanoma, head and neck, liver or kidney cancer. In DNA form, the CDR3 reads TGTGCCAGCCGGGACAGTAACTATGGCTACACCTTC. Amino acid sequence: CASRDSNYGYTF.